This T cell receptor beta chain came from a study of blood T cell repertoires in COVID-19. About the research overall: Acute-phase and convalescent COVID-19 samples originated in the United States, Italy and Spain.

V lost 6 bases and J lost 18; bases outside the gene matches: 10. The germline CDR1 and CDR2 sequences are SNHLY and FYNNEI. The CDR3 consists of 12 residues. In the source study's methods: How many nucleated cells were present was estimated from reference gene primer amplification. Libraries were prepared by immunoSEQ multiplex PCR; TCRdb keeps only in-frame clonotypes and omits some of them. V and J calls and clone size come straight from that table; D and trimming were deduced from the DNA. Found here are roughly 140,000 clones, approximately 90% of them singletons; the top ten hold 0.95% to 1.5%. Individuals aged 18 to 89 years were recruited from approximately 24 US areas. Cohort allocation depended upon clinical history that participants reported.

This TCR came from a woman aged 25 to 39 with acute COVID-19. This chain joins TRBV2 and TRBJ1-6; 8 bases match TRBD1. Specimen: PBMCs or T cells enriched from blood (not recorded which). The CDR3: CASRPDRGRPHF. The CDR3 DNA sequence: TGTGCCAGCAGGCCTGACAGGGGAAGACCCCACTTT.